This entry concerns a single T cell receptor (beta chain). This CDR3 comprises 15 residues. V lost 6 bases and J lost 4; bases outside the gene matches: 8. Germline V gene sequence: CDR1 MDHEN, CDR2 SYDVKM. Profiling relied on immunoSEQ multiplex PCR, and the TCRdb table lists in-frame clones only, not all of them. The sample shows 94,000 or so clones, about 81% of them seen only once. This entry belongs to a study of control samples from healthy donors and cancer patients. The sequence came from a man aged 70 or older with lung cancer. The sequenced material came from PBMCs. The chain uses TRBV28 and TRBJ1-3; 8 positions agree with TRBD1. The CDR3, as DNA: TGTGCCAGCAGAAATTACAGGGGGAGGGGAAACACCATATATTTT. Its translation is CASRNYRGRGNTIYF.